This TCR beta chain was sequenced during a study of T cells after yellow fever vaccination. Whole-study findings and limits: Primary-vaccination clones mostly resurfaced post-booster (96% CD4, under 90% CD8). Abundant clonotypes from the bulk population could get into FACS-sorted repertoires as contaminants.

By share of the sample, this clonotype is medium-sized (0.01 to 0.1%). Antigen specificity is unknown. TCR cDNA, made by 5'RACE template switching, carried an added universal primer site and UMIs. Using its own MiXCR run on the 5' RACE reads, TCRdb lists one record per CDR3 protein. This table has roughly 330,000 distinct CDR3 sequences, roughly 7% appearing once. The sequence was obtained from a man between 18 and 35 years old who received the YFV17D yellow fever vaccine. Sequenced material: PBMCs, taken more than 35 days after the first yellow fever vaccination.

In nucleotides, the CDR3 is TGTGCCAGCAGGAAAAAAATGAACACTGAAGCTTTCTTT. This encodes CASRKKMNTEAFF. This chain uses TRBV12-3 or TRBV12-4 with TRBJ1-1; no clear D. The V end was cut by 6 bases, the J end by 0 bases, with 8 bases between. This CDR3 has 13 amino acids.